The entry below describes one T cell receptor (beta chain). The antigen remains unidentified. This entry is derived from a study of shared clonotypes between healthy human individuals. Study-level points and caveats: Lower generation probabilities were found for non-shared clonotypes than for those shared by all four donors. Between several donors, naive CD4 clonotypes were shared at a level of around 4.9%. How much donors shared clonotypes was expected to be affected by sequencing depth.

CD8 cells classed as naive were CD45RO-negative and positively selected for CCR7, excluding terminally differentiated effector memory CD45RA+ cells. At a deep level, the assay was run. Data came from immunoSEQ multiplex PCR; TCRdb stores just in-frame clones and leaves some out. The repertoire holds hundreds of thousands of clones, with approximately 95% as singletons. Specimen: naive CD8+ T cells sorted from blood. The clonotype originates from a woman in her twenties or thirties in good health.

The CDR3 DNA is TGTGCCAGCAGTTTAATCTACACACGTCCTAGCGGCGACTACGAGCAGTACTTC. This sequence encodes CASSLIYTRPSGDYEQYF. The V and J genes are TRBV27 and TRBJ2-7; 7 bases agree with TRBD2. V lost 2 bases and J lost 3; bases outside the gene matches: 16. Germline-derived CDR1 and CDR2 are MNHEY and SMNVEV (reference sequence). The CDR3 contains 18 residues.